The 27 T cell receptor beta chains listed next were all sequenced from one sample in a study of T cells in Graves' hyperthyroidism and ophthalmopathy. The source material, RNA transcripts, was used to amplify TCR beta CDR3 regions. The HTBI set primed first-round TCR CDR3 RT-PCR. TCRdb ran MiXCR on the multiplex PCR reads and lists one entry per CDR3 protein. Counted here are nearly 600,000 distinct CDR3 sequences, approximately 14% occurring once; the ten biggest clones make up more than 5%. The specimen sequenced was blood. These TCRs come from a woman in her 30s with Graves' hyperthyroidism that later progressed to Graves' ophthalmopathy.

The V call is TRBV20-1, the J call TRBJ2-3; 11 nucleotides align to TRBD2. Germline values: CDR1 DFQATT, CDR2 SNEGSKA (reference sequence). The CDR3 runs 17 residues. After removal of 3 bases from V and 0 bases from J, the junction contained 8 bases not matched to a gene. Written as DNA, the CDR3 is TGCAGTGCTAGGGACTCCGGGACTAGCGGTAGCACAGATACGCAGTATTTT. This codes for CSARDSGTSGSTDTQYF.

The sample holds many counts of this clonotype. The J gene is TRBJ2-5, the V gene TRBV12-5, with 7 bases identical to TRBD1. Looked up from germline, CDR1 is LGHNT and CDR2 is FRNRAP. The CDR3 covers 14 residues. Trimming removed 7 bases from V and 1 base from J; junction bases left unmatched: 6. The DNA of the CDR3 is TGTGCTAGTGCCCCGGGACAGCCCCAAGAGACCCAGTACTTC. This gives the protein CASAPGQPQETQYF.

This clonotype was recorded many times. The chain has TRBV20-1 and TRBJ1-2, with TRBD1 identical over 8 bases. Trimming at V came to 6 bases and at J to 6 bases, leaving 9 bases not matched to a gene. This CDR3 has 13 amino acids. In germline, CDR1 is DFQATT, CDR2 SNEGSKA (reference sequence). The CDR3 nucleotides are TGCAGTGCCCCGACAGGGGAGCAGGATGGCTACACCTTC. This encodes CSAPTGEQDGYTF.

This clonotype was seen ten or more times. This sequence joins TRBV3-1 and TRBJ2-5; the match to TRBD1 covers 7 bases. The junction had 6 bases not matched to a gene; V was cut back by 1 base and J by 13 bases. Looked up from germline, CDR1 is LGHDT and CDR2 is YNNKEL (reference sequence). The CDR3 length is 12 residues. The CDR3 bases are TGTGCCAGCAGCCAAGGGACAGGTTTGGCGTACTTC. Its translation: CASSQGTGLAYF.

In this sample, this clonotype turned up once. This chain links TRBV5-5 with TRBJ2-7, with TRBD1 matching 9 bases. V was pared by 2 bases and J by 5 bases, with 8 bases of the junction left unmatched. The germline V gene has CDR1 SGHKS and CDR2 YYEKEE (reference sequence). The CDR3 consists of 15 residues. The CDR3 sequence: CASSFRPGQGNEQYF. CDR3 DNA sequence: TGTGCCAGCAGCTTCAGACCGGGACAGGGCAACGAGCAGTACTTC.

This clonotype occurred a few times. The rearrangement joins TRBV19 to TRBJ2-1; TRBD2 matches 10 bases. CDR1 and CDR2 from the germline V gene are LNHDA and SQIVND (reference sequence). Trimming took 4 bases from V and 7 from J; bases not matched to a gene: 16. The CDR3 runs to 18 residues. The CDR3 bases are TGTGCCAGTAGTAATTTGGGGTCGTCTAGCGGGAGTGGAAATGAGCAGTTCTTC. Protein sequence: CASSNLGSSSGSGNEQFF.

The rearrangement joins TRBV6-5 to TRBJ1-5; TRBD1 matches at 7 bases. This CDR3 spans 15 amino acids. The V segment lost 4 bases and the J segment 7 bases; nucleotides outside the gene matches: 10. Per germline, CDR1 MNHEY and CDR2 SVGAGI. CDR3 region: CASSSLTGPIQPQHF. The CDR3 DNA is TGTGCCAGCAGTTCCCTGACAGGGCCGATCCAGCCCCAGCATTTT.

This clonotype was found a few times. In DNA form, the CDR3 reads TGTGCCGTCACCCCGGGACTAGGAGGGGAGCTGTTTTTT. It specifies CAVTPGLGGELFF. The rearrangement uses TRBV7-2 and TRBJ2-2, with 8 nucleotides matching TRBD2. The V and J ends lost 11 bases and 8 bases, in that order; junction bases with no gene match: 10. Germline V lookup: CDR1 SGHTA, CDR2 FQGNSA. This CDR3 has 13 amino acids. Variable domain in full (rest from reference TRBV7-2 and TRBJ2-2): GAGVSQSPSNKVTEKGKDVELRCDPISGHTALYWYRQSLGQGLEFLIYFQGNSAPDKSGLPSDRFSAERTGGSVSTLTIQRTQQEDSAVYLCAVTPGLGGELFFGEGSRLTVL.

This clonotype was observed many times. The chain is built from TRBV28 and TRBJ2-7, with TRBD1 matching over 7 bases. With V trimmed by 3 bases and J by 2 bases, 4 bases remained unmatched. CDR3 length: 14 amino acids. Germline-derived CDR1 and CDR2 are MDHEN and SYDVKM. The DNA for the CDR3 is TGTGCCAGCAGTTTGCTCACAGGGGCCTACGAGCAGTACTTC. This sequence encodes CASSLLTGAYEQYF.

This clonotype has just a few counts. The chain carries TRBV19 and TRBJ1-1; TRBD1 matches 7 bases. The CDR3 is 15 residues long. The V gene's germline CDR1 is LNHDA and CDR2 SQIVND (reference sequence). Unmatched junction bases numbered 10, after V lost 5 bases and J lost 4 bases. In nucleotides, the CDR3 is TGTGCCAGTAGTGGAAGACAGGGAATTTTCACTGAAGCTTTCTTT. It encodes CASSGRQGIFTEAFF.

This clonotype was recorded at least ten times. V is TRBV6-2 or TRBV6-3 and J is TRBJ2-7; possibly TRBD2 for D (6 bases). The CDR3 totals 14 residues. CDR1 MNHEY and CDR2 SVGEGT come from the germline V gene. Trimming shortened V by 2 bases and J by 3 bases, and 11 bases separated the two germline ends. The CDR3: CASSYRGLGYEQYF. Written as DNA, the CDR3 is TGTGCCAGCAGTTACCGGGGACTCGGCTACGAGCAGTACTTC.

This clonotype was seen ten or more times. The chain has TRBV5-1 and TRBJ2-1; D could derive from TRBD1 or TRBD2 (5 bases each). Germline lookup yields CDR1 SGHRS and CDR2 YFSETQ. Trimming shortened V by 4 bases and J by 2 bases, and 16 bases separated the two germline ends. CDR3 length equals 16 residues. The CDR3 coding sequence is TGCGCCAGCAGCCCGTCTCCTAGAGGGGCCTACAATGAGCAGTTCTTC. Translating it yields CASSPSPRGAYNEQFF.

There are many counts of this clonotype. The chain carries TRBV6-1 and TRBJ2-1; D not certain. Germline V gene lookup returns CDR1 MNHNS and CDR2 SASEGT. The CDR3 totals 14 residues. Trimming removed 10 bases from V and 5 bases from J, with 18 bases in between. The CDR3: CATRFGPLDNEQFF. CDR3 nucleotides: TGTGCCACCCGGTTCGGGCCTTTAGACAATGAGCAGTTCTTC.

This clonotype was observed at least ten times. The rearrangement links TRBV10-3 to TRBJ2-2; perhaps TRBD2 as D (5 bases). The length of the CDR3 is 16 residues. The germline CDR1 and CDR2 sequences are ENHRY and SYGVKD. V was cut by 4 bases and J by 0 bases, with 12 bases left in between. CDR3 in DNA: TGTGCCATCAGTGCTCTCCCGGGGACGAACACCGGGGAGCTGTTTTTT. Translated: CAISALPGTNTGELFF.

The sample holds many counts of this clonotype. V usage is TRBV10-3 and J usage is TRBJ1-1, with 7 nucleotides matching TRBD1. The V gene end was trimmed by 6 bases and the J gene end by 4 bases; junction bases not matched to a gene: 5. Looked up from germline, CDR1 is ENHRY and CDR2 is SYGVKD. The CDR3 loop spans 13 amino acids. The CDR3 region has the DNA TGTGCCATCAGGGGACAGCCTACCACTGAAGCTTTCTTT. Amino acids: CAIRGQPTTEAFF.

This clonotype was found many times. The chain links TRBV5-1 to TRBJ2-7; TRBD1 or TRBD2 may be the D gene (6 bases each). Per germline, CDR1 SGHRS and CDR2 YFSETQ. Between the trimmed V and J ends, which lost 4 bases and 6 bases, there was a span of 11 bases. The CDR3 has 12 residues. CDR3 region: CASSNGGPEQYF. The CDR3 coding sequence is TGCGCCAGCAGCAATGGGGGGCCCGAGCAGTACTTC. Drawing the rest from reference TRBV5-1 and TRBJ2-7, the complete variable domain is KAGVTQTPRYLIKTRGQQVTLSCSPISGHRSVSWYQQTPGQGLQFLFEYFSETQRNKGNFPGRFSGRQFSNSRSEMNVSTLELGDSALYLCASSNGGPEQYFGPGTRLTVT.

This clonotype was seen at least ten times. The V gene is TRBV11-2, the J gene TRBJ1-2, with D possibly matching TRBD1 (5 bases). The germline gives CDR1 SGHAT, CDR2 FQNNGV. This CDR3 spans 16 amino acids. Trimming cost V 0 bases and J 2 bases, with 13 bases left between them. The CDR3 here is CASSLDRQGTNYGYTF. The CDR3 DNA reads TGTGCCAGCAGCTTAGATCGTCAGGGTACAAACTATGGCTACACCTTC.

This clonotype appeared many times. The V gene is TRBV12-3 or TRBV12-4, the J gene TRBJ1-2; TRBD1 matches at 7 bases. The CDR3 consists of 15 residues. V shed 5 bases, J shed 4 bases, and the junction held 10 bases outside the gene matches. The CDR3 here is CASSLGTEKRYGYTF. For the CDR3, the DNA is TGTGCCAGCAGTCTAGGGACAGAGAAACGCTATGGCTACACCTTC.

The J gene is TRBJ2-7, the V gene TRBV19; D possibly corresponds to TRBD2 (5 bases). The germline gives CDR1 LNHDA, CDR2 SQIVND (reference sequence). The CDR3 spans 13 residues. The ends were cut back, 5 bases at V and 3 bases at J, with 11 bases in the middle. Written as DNA, the CDR3 is TGTGCCAGTAGTCTACCGGGAAACTACGAGCAGTACTTC. It codes for CASSLPGNYEQYF.

The chain links TRBV2 to TRBJ2-1; D may be TRBD2 (5 bases). The CDR3 totals 14 residues. Germline values: CDR1 SNHLY, CDR2 FYNNEI. Trimming left V 8 bases short and J 8 bases short, with 19 bases between. CDR3 region: CASVGLVGAHEQFF. As DNA, the CDR3 is TGTGCCAGCGTTGGCCTAGTGGGAGCGCATGAGCAGTTCTTC.

This clonotype was counted at least ten times. This chain joins TRBV28 and TRBJ1-5; the match to TRBD1 covers 7 bases. After removal of 10 bases from V and 0 bases from J, the junction contained 3 bases not matched to a gene. The CDR3 contains 13 residues. Looked up from germline, CDR1 is MDHEN and CDR2 is SYDVKM. Written as DNA, the CDR3 is TGTGCCACCTGGGACAGTAGCAATCAGCCCCAGCATTTT. This encodes CATWDSSNQPQHF.

This clonotype was picked up a small number of times. V gene TRBV20-1 combines with J gene TRBJ1-1; tentative D call: TRBD1 (5 bases). Trimming left V 3 bases short and J 0 bases short, with 11 bases between. There are 14 residues in the CDR3. Germline V gene sequence: CDR1 DFQATT, CDR2 SNEGSKA (reference sequence). The CDR3 here is CSASWDLVNTEAFF. The CDR3, as DNA: TGCAGTGCTAGTTGGGACCTTGTGAACACTGAAGCTTTCTTT.

The chain combines TRBV6-5 with TRBJ2-7; no definite D call. V gave up 0 bases and J gave up 2 bases, with 14 bases separating them. Per germline, CDR1 MNHEY and CDR2 SVGAGI. The length of the CDR3 is 16 residues. The CDR3 protein is CASSYSNTVLTYEQYF. CDR3 DNA sequence: TGTGCCAGCAGTTACTCAAACACCGTCCTTACCTACGAGCAGTACTTC.

This clonotype came up many times. The chain carries TRBV29-1 and TRBJ1-1, with D possibly TRBD1 on 5 matching bases. CDR3 length: 14 residues. The V end was cut by 5 bases, the J end by 5 bases, with 18 bases between. Germline V lookup: CDR1 SQVTM, CDR2 ANQGSEA. The CDR3 spells CSVWRSGAATEAFF. The CDR3 DNA sequence: TGCAGCGTTTGGCGCTCTGGGGCCGCGACTGAAGCTTTCTTT.

The chain is built from TRBV7-2 and TRBJ1-1, with D possibly matching TRBD1 (6 bases). Between the trimmed V and J ends, which lost 1 base and 3 bases, there was a span of 12 bases. Germline CDR1 SGHTA, CDR2 FQGNSA. The CDR3 totals 15 residues. The CDR3 DNA reads TGTGCCAGCAGCTTAGGGAACAGGGCGCACACTGAAGCTTTCTTT. It encodes CASSLGNRAHTEAFF.

This chain connects TRBV4-1 to TRBJ2-7, with D possibly called TRBD1 or TRBD2 (6 bases each). With 4 bases removed from V and 3 bases from J, the gap between germline ends came to 13 bases. CDR1 is MGHRA, CDR2 YSYEKL, per germline. The CDR3 spans 14 residues. CDR3 protein: CASSRVGGFYEQYF. CDR3 nucleotides: TGCGCCAGCAGCCGTGTGGGGGGCTTCTACGAGCAGTACTTC.

This clonotype was seen a few times. The chain recombines TRBV14 with TRBJ2-1, with a possible D match to TRBD2 (5 bases). V was shortened by 4 bases and J by 8 bases, with 15 bases between the two germline ends. Germline CDR1 SGHDN, CDR2 FVKESK. CDR3 length: 14 residues. The CDR3, as DNA: TGTGCCAGCAGCCGGAGCGGAGTTCTATATGAGCAGTTCTTC. It is translated as CASSRSGVLYEQFF.